In its sample, the clone carrying this TCR beta chain was seen once. V lost 0 bases and J lost 8; bases outside the gene matches: 10. The CDR3 is 16 amino acids. Germline CDR1 is LNHNV and CDR2 is YYDKDF (reference sequence). The data are from a study of blood T cell repertoires in COVID-19. Background on the study: Spain, Italy and the United States supplied samples that represented acute and convalescent COVID-19.

Authors' methods: Reference gene primer amplification yielded estimated nucleated cell counts. TCRdb's table, derived via immunoSEQ multiplex PCR, lists solely in-frame clones and lacks some. V and J calls plus clone size are reproduced from that table; the DNA served to infer D and trimming. The sample contains around 310,000 clones, 80% to 90% of which appear only once. Cohort allocation depended upon clinical history that participants reported. The receptor comes from a man aged 25-45 years who had recovered from COVID-19. Sequenced: PBMCs or T cells enriched from blood (not recorded which). The J gene is TRBJ1-2, the V gene TRBV15; 9 bases are shared with TRBD1. In DNA, the CDR3 is TGTGCCACCAGCAGAGATACGTGGGGACAGGGTAGAGGCTACACCTTC. Amino acid sequence: CATSRDTWGQGRGYTF.